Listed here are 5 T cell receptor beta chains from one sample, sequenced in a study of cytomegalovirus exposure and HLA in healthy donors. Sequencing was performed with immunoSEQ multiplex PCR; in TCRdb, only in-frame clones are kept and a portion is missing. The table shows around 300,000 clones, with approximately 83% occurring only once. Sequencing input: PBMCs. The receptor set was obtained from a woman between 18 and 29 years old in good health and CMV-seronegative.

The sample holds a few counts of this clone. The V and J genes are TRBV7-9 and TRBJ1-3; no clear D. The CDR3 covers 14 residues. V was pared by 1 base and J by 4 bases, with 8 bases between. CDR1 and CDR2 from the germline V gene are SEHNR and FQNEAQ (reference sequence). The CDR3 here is CASSLGLEGNTIYF. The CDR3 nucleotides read TGTGCCAGCAGCTTAGGGCTTGAAGGAAACACCATATATTTT.

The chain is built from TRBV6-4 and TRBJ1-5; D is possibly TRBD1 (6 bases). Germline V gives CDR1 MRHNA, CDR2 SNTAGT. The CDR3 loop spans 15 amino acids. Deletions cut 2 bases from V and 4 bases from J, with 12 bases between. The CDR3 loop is CASSDTDSPNQPQHF. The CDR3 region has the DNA TGTGCCAGCAGTGACACGGACAGCCCGAATCAGCCCCAGCATTTT.

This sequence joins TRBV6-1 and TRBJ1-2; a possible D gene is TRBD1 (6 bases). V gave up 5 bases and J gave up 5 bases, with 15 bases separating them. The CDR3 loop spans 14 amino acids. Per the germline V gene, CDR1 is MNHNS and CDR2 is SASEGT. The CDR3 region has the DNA TGTGCCAGCAGTCCCCAGGACAGTGATTATGGCTACACCTTC. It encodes CASSPQDSDYGYTF.

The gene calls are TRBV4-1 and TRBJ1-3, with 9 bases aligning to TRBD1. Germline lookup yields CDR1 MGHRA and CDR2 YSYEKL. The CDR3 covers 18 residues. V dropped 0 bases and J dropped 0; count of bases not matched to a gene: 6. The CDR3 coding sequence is TGCGCCAGCAGCCAAGATGGGACAGGGATGAGCTCTGGAAACACCATATATTTT. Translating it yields CASSQDGTGMSSGNTIYF.

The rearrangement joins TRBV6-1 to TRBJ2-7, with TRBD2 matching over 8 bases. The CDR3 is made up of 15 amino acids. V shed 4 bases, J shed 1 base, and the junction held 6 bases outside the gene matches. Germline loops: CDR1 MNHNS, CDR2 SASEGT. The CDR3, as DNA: TGTGCCAGCAGTGTTCCCCGGGAGGGATCCTACGAGCAGTACTTC. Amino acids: CASSVPREGSYEQYF.